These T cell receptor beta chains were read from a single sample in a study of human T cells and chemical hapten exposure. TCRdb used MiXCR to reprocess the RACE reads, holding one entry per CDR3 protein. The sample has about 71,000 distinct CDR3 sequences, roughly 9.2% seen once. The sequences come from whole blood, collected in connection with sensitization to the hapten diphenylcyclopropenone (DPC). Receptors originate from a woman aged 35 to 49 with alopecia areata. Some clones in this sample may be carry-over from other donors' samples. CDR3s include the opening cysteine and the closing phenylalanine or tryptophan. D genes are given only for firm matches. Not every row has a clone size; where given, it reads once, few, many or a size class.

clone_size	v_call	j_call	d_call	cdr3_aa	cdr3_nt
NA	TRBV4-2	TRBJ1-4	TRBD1	CASSTRQGWEKLFF	TGTGCCAGCAGTACTCGACAGGGTTGGGAAAAACTGTTTTTT
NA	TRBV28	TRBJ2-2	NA	CASLTPNTGELFF	TGTGCCAGCTTGACACCTAACACCGGGGAGCTGTTTTTT
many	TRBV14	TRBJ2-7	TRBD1	CASSQEVTGYDYEQYF	TGTGCCAGCAGCCAAGAGGTGACAGGGTACGACTACGAGCAGTACTTC
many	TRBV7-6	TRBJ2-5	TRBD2	CASSLQAGGSDQYF	TGTGCCAGCAGCTTACAAGCGGGGGGTTCGGACCAGTACTTC
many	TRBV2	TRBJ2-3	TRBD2	CASTEPSYSSGLFTDTQYF	TGTGCCAGCACCGAACCCTCTTACTCTAGCGGATTATTCACAGATACGCAGTATTTT
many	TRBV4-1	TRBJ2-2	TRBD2	CASSQDQAGGHTGELFF	TGCGCCAGCAGCCAAGATCAGGCGGGGGGCCACACCGGGGAGCTGTTTTTT
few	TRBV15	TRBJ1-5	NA	CATSRDPPGGSIRQPQHF	TGTGCCACCAGCAGAGATCCACCGGGAGGGAGTATTCGTCAGCCCCAGCATTTT
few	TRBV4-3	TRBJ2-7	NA	CASSQGLDYEQYF	TGCGCCAGCAGCCAAGGATTAGACTACGAGCAGTACTTC
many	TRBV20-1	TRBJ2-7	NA	CSATDYSSHEQYF	TGCAGTGCCACAGACTATAGCAGCCACGAGCAGTACTTC
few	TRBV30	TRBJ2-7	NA	CAWSVRSEQYF	TGTGCCTGGAGTGTTCGGTCTGAGCAGTACTTC
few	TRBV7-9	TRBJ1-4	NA	CASSLEVGGVGEKLFF	TGTGCCAGCAGCTTAGAAGTCGGCGGGGTGGGCGAAAAACTGTTTTTT
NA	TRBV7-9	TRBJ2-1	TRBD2	CASSPRGGTSEVHEQFF	TGTGCCAGCAGCCCCCGAGGAGGGACTAGTGAGGTCCATGAGCAGTTCTTC
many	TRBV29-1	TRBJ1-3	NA	CSVQTGTRFGNTIYF	TGCAGCGTCCAAACCGGGACGAGGTTTGGAAACACCATATATTTT
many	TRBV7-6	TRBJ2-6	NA	CASSLEHSGANVLTF	TGTGCCAGCAGCTTAGAACACTCTGGGGCCAACGTCCTGACTTTC
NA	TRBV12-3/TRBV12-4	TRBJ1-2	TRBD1	CASSPGQVYGYTF	TGTGCCAGCAGCCCGGGACAGGTCTATGGCTACACCTTC
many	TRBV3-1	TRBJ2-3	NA	CASSLRDLSTQYF	TGTGCCAGCAGCCTCCGGGACCTCTCTACGCAGTATTTT
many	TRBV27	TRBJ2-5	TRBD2	CASSFKRGVQETQYF	TGTGCCAGCAGTTTTAAGCGGGGGGTCCAAGAGACCCAGTACTTC
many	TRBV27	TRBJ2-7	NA	CASSSSRGEQYF	TGTGCCAGCAGTTCCTCCCGCGGCGAGCAGTACTTC
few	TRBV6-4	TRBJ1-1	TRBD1	CASTGGTLKLFF	TGTGCCAGTACAGGGGGTACACTGAAGCTTTTCTTT
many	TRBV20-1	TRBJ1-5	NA	CSAPMPPNQPQHF	TGCAGTGCTCCGATGCCCCCAAATCAGCCCCAGCATTTT
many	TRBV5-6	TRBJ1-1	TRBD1	CASSVGDRGAFF	TGTGCCAGCAGCGTGGGGGACAGGGGAGCTTTCTTT
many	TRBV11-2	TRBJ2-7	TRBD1	CASSPAWTGTYEQYF	TGTGCCAGCAGCCCGGCGTGGACAGGAACCTACGAGCAGTACTTC
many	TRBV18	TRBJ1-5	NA	CASSSTGEGGNQPQHF	TGTGCCAGCTCATCGACAGGTGAGGGGGGCAATCAGCCCCAGCATTTT
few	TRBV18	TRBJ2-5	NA	CASSMGSQETQYF	TGTGCCAGCTCAATGGGGTCCCAAGAGACCCAGTACTTC
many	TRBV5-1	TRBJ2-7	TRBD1	CASQPGQGSEQYF	TGCGCCAGCCAACCGGGACAGGGAAGCGAGCAGTACTTC
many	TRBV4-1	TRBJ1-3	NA	CASSQDPGPSSGNTIYF	TGCGCCAGCAGCCAAGACCCGGGGCCGAGCTCTGGAAACACCATATATTTT
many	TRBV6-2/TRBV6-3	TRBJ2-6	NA	CASQPIDPGANVLTF	TGTGCCAGCCAGCCGATCGATCCTGGGGCCAACGTCCTGACTTTC
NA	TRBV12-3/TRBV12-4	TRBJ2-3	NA	CASSLVTGDTQYF	TGTGCCAGCAGTTTAGTGACGGGAGATACGCAGTATTTT
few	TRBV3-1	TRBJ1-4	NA	CASSQGGGRDNEKLFF	TGTGCCAGCAGCCAAGGGGGGGGCAGGGATAATGAAAAACTGTTTTTT
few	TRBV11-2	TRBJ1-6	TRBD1	CASSRDRRSPLHF	TGTGCCAGCAGCCGGGACAGGCGTTCACCCCTCCACTTT
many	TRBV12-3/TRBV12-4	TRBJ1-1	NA	CASSSLSGKKLNTEAFF	TGTGCCAGCAGCTCTCTTTCAGGGAAGAAGCTGAACACTGAAGCTTTCTTT
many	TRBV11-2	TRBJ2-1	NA	CASGYNEQFF	TGTGCCAGCGGTTACAATGAGCAGTTCTTC
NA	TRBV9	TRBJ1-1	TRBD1	CASSVGKGAATEAFF	TGTGCCAGCAGCGTAGGGAAGGGGGCTGCCACTGAAGCTTTCTTT
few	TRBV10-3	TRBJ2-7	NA	CASALSGTLYEQYF	TGTGCCAGCGCCCTCTCCGGGACTTTGTACGAGCAGTACTTC
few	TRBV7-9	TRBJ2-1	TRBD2	CASFPRSSGDPNEQFF	TGTGCCAGCTTCCCCCGCTCTAGCGGGGACCCAAATGAGCAGTTCTTC
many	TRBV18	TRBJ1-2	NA	CASSPPGGLYGYTF	TGTGCCAGCTCACCACCGGGAGGGCTCTATGGCTACACCTTC
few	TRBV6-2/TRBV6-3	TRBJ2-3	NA	CASSYSPRGFTDTQYF	TGTGCCAGCAGTTACTCTCCTAGGGGGTTCACAGATACGCAGTATTTT
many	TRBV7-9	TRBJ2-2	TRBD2	CASSSLYGGEDRGGELFF	TGTGCCAGCAGCTCCCTATACGGGGGGGAAGATCGCGGCGGGGAGCTGTTTTTT
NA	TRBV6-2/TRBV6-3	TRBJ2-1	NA	CASSYPTRSSYNEQFF	TGTGCCAGCAGTTATCCGACCAGGAGCTCCTACAATGAGCAGTTCTTC
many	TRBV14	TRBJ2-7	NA	CASSQGTPKQYF	TGTGCCAGCAGCCAAGGGACGCCGAAGCAGTACTTC
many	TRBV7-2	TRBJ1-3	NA	CASSLAGGFGSGNTIYF	TGTGCCAGCAGCTTAGCGGGAGGGTTTGGCTCTGGAAACACCATATATTTT
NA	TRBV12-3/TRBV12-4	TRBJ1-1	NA	CASTQQMNTEAFF	TGTGCCAGCACTCAGCAGATGAACACTGAAGCTTTCTTT
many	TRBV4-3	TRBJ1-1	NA	CASSQEVEAGRDTEAFF	TGCGCCAGCAGCCAAGAGGTTGAGGCAGGGAGGGACACTGAAGCTTTCTTT
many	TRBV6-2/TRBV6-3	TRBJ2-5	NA	CASSYGTAEETQYF	TGTGCCAGCAGTTACGGCACGGCCGAGGAGACCCAGTACTTC
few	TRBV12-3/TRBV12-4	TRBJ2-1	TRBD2	CASSLTLAGGYNEQFF	TGTGCCAGCAGTTTGACACTAGCGGGGGGGTACAATGAGCAGTTCTTC
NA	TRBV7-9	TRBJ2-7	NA	CASSFAGTYEQYF	TGTGCCAGCAGCTTCGCGGGCACCTACGAGCAGTACTTC
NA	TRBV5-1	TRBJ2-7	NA	CASSITTLSYEQYF	TGCGCCAGCAGCATAACTACACTCTCCTACGAGCAGTACTTC
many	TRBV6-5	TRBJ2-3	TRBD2	CASSYSSSGGPDTQYF	TGTGCCAGCAGTTACTCGAGTTCGGGGGGACCAGATACGCAGTATTTT
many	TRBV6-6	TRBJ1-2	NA	CASSLQVNYGYTF	TGTGCCAGCAGCCTACAAGTAAACTATGGCTACACCTTC
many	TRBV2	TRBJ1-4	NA	CASSVGAATNEKLFF	TGTGCCAGCAGTGTCGGGGCAGCAACTAATGAAAAACTGTTTTTT
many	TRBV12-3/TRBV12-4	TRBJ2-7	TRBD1	CASSLEGQGGYEQYF	TGTGCCAGCAGTTTAGAGGGACAGGGGGGCTACGAGCAGTACTTC
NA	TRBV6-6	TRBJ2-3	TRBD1	CASRRQGEDTQYF	TGTGCCAGCAGGAGACAGGGTGAAGATACGCAGTATTTT
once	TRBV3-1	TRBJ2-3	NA	CASSQDRTSPRTQYF	TGTGCCAGCAGCCAAGATCGTACTAGCCCCAGGACGCAGTATTTT
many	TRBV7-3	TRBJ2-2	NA	CASSSSSGTGELFF	TGTGCCAGCAGCTCCTCTTCTGGGACCGGGGAGCTGTTTTTT
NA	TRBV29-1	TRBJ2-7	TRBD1	CSVGQGAGYEQYF	TGCAGCGTGGGTCAGGGGGCTGGCTACGAGCAGTACTTC
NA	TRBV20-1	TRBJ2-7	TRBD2	CSARELAGVSYEQYF	TGCAGTGCTAGAGAACTAGCGGGGGTCTCCTACGAGCAGTACTTC
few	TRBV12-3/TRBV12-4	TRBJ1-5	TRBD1	CASSPPDRGPVPQHF	TGTGCCAGCAGCCCTCCCGACAGGGGGCCTGTGCCCCAGCATTTT
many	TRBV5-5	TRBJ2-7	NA	CASSSGGAGYEQYF	TGTGCCAGCAGCTCCGGAGGGGCTGGCTACGAGCAGTACTTC